The T cell receptor beta chain under discussion was sequenced for a study of blood T cell repertoires in COVID-19. Study-level information: There were acute and convalescent COVID-19 samples, and they came from the United States, Italy and Spain.

Clones were read by immunoSEQ multiplex PCR, and TCRdb kept only the in-frame ones, dropping some. The sample records more than 250,000 clones, under 90% being singletons. V lost 0 bases and J 2 bases, leaving 10 bases between the germline ends. The CDR3 has 15 residues. Germline CDR1 and CDR2: LNHDA and SQIVND (reference sequence). Input material: peripheral blood. This TCR derives from a human donor in a cohort sampled during active COVID-19. J is TRBJ1-2 and V is TRBV19, with D unclear. The CDR3 reads CASSIDLGRNYGYTF. In nucleotides, the CDR3 is TGTGCCAGTAGTATAGATTTGGGCAGAAACTATGGCTACACCTTC.